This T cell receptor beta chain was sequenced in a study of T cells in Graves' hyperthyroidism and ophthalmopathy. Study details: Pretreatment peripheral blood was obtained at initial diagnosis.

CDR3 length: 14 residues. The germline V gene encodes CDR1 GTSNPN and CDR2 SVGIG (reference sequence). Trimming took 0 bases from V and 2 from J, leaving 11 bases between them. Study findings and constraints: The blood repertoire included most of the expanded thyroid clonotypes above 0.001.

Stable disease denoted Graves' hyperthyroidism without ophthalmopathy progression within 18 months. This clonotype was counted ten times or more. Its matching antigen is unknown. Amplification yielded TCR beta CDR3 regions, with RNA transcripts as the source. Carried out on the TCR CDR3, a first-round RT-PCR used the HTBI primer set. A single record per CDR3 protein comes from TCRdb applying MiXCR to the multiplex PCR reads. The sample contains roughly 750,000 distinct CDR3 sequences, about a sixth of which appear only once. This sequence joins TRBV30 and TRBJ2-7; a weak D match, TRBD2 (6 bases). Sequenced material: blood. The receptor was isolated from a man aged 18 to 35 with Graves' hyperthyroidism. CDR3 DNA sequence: TGTGCCTGGAGTGTCGAGGGAGGAACCTACGAGCAGTACTTC. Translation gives CAWSVEGGTYEQYF.